Sequencing of this T cell receptor (beta chain) was carried out in a study of blood T cells in healthy people across ages. A second PCR of about 6 to 11 cycles used a sample-barcoded 5' primer and a J-beta primer mix. Each cDNA molecule was tagged by a template-switch adaptor that had 12 random nucleotides. TCRdb redid the calling of the 5' RACE reads with MiXCR, one entry per CDR3 protein. In the table there are some 1.5 million distinct CDR3 sequences, 35% to 45% of which are singletons. CDR3 size: 15 residues. The germline V gene encodes CDR1 GTSNPN and CDR2 SVGIG (reference sequence). With 4 bases removed from V and 5 bases from J, the gap between germline ends came to 20 bases.

The rearrangement joins TRBV30 to TRBJ1-1; possible D gene TRBD1, 5 bases. The sample was blood. The clonotype was recovered from a woman younger than 30 in good health. The CDR3 protein is CAWIGLRGAGTEAFF. DNA for the CDR3: TGTGCCTGGATCGGATTGCGGGGTGCAGGGACTGAAGCTTTCTTT.